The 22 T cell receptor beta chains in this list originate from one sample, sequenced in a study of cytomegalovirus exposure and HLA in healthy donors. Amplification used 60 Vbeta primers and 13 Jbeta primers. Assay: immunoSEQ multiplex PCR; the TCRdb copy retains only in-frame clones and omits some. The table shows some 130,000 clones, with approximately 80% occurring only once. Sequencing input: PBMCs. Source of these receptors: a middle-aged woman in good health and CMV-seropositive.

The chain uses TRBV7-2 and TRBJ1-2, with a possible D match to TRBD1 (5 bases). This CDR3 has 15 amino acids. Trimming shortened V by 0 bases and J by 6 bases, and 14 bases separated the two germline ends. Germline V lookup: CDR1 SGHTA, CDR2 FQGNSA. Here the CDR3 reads CASSLAKGLLDGYTF. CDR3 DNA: TGTGCCAGCAGCTTAGCGAAGGGACTATTAGATGGCTACACCTTC.

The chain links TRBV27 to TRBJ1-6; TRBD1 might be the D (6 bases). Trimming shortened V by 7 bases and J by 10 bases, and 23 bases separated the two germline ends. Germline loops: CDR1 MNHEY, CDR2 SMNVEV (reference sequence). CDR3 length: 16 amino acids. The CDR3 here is CASTTRGRGTPSPLHF. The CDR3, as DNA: TGTGCCAGCACCACCCGGGGTAGGGGGACCCCCTCACCCCTCCACTTT.

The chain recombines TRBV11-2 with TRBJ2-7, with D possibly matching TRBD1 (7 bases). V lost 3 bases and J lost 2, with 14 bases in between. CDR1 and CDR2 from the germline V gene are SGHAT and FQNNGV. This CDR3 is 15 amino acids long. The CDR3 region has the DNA TGTGCCAGCAGCTTTTTATCAGGGGGGACCTACGAGCAGTACTTC. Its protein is CASSFLSGGTYEQYF.

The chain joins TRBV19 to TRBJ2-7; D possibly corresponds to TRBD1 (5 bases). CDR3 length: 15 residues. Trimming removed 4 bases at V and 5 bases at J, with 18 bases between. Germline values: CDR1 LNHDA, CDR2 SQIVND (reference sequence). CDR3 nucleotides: TGTGCCAGTAGTACACAGACAGTACGACGCGACGAGCAGTACTTC. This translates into CASSTQTVRRDEQYF.

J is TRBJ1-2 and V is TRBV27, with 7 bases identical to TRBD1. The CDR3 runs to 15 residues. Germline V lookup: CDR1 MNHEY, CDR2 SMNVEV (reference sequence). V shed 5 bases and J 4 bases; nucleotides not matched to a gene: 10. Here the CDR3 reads CASSRQGSPIYGYTF. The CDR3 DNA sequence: TGTGCCAGCAGTCGACAGGGCAGTCCCATCTATGGCTACACCTTC.

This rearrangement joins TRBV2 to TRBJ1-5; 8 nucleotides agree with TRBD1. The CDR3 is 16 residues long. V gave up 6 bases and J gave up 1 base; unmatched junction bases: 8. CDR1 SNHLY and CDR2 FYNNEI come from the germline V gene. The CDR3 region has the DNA TGTGCCAGCAGAAACAGGGGACAGGCAAGCAATCAGCCCCAGCATTTT. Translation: CASRNRGQASNQPQHF.

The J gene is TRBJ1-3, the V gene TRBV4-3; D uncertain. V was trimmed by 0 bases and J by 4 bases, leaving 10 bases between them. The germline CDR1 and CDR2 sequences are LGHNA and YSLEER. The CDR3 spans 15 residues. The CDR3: CASSQDHGIGNTIYF. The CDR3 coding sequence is TGCGCCAGCAGCCAAGATCACGGTATCGGAAACACCATATATTTT.

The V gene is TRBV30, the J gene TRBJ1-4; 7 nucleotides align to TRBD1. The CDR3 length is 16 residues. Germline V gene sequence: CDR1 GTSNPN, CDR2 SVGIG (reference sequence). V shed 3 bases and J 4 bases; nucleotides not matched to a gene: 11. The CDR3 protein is CAWRQRGTAINEKLFF. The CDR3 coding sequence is TGTGCCTGGAGGCAGCGGGGGACAGCAATTAATGAAAAACTGTTTTTT.

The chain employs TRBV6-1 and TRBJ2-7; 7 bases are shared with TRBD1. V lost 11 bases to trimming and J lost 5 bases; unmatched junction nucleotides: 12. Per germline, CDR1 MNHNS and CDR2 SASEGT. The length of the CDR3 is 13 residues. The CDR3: CAARPTGRDEQYF. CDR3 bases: TGTGCCGCGCGCCCGACAGGGCGGGACGAGCAGTACTTC.

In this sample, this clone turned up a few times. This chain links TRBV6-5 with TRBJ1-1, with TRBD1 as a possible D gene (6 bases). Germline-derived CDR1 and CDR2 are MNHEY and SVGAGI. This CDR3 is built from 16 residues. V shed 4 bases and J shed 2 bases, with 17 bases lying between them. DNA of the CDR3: TGTGCCAGCAGTTCTGACGGACAGACGGCAAACACTGAAGCTTTCTTT. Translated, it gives CASSSDGQTANTEAFF.

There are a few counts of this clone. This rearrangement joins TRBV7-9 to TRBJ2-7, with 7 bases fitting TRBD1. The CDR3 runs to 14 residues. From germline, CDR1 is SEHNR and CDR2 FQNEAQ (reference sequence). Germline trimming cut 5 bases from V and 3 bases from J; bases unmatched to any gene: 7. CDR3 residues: CASSHRDRRYEQYF. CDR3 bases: TGTGCCAGCAGCCACCGGGACAGACGCTACGAGCAGTACTTC. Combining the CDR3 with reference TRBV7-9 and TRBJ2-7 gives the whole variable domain DTGVSQNPRHKITKRGQNVTFRCDPISEHNRLYWYRQTLGQGPEFLTYFQNEAQLEKSRLLSDRFSAERPKGSFSTLEIQRTEQGDSAMYLCASSHRDRRYEQYFGPGTRLTVT.

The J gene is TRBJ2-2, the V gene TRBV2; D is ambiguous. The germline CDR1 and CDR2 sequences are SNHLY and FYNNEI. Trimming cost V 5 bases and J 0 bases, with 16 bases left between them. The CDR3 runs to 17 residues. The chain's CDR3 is CASSPSTLTANTGELFF. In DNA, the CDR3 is TGTGCCAGCAGTCCTTCGACTCTTACCGCGAACACCGGGGAGCTGTTTTTT. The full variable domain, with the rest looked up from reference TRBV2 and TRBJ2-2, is EPEVTQTPSHQVTQMGQEVILRCVPISNHLYFYWYRQILGQKVEFLVSFYNNEISEKSEIFDDQFSVERPDGSNFTLKIRSTKLEDSAMYFCASSPSTLTANTGELFFGEGSRLTVL.

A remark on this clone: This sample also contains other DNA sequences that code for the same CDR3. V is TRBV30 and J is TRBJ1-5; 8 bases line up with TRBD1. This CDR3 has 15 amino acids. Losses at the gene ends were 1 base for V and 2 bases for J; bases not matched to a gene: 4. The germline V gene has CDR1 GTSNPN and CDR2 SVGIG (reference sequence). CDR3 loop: CAWSDPGGGNQPQHF. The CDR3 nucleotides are TGTGCCTGGAGTGACCCAGGGGGCGGCAATCAGCCCCAGCATTTT.

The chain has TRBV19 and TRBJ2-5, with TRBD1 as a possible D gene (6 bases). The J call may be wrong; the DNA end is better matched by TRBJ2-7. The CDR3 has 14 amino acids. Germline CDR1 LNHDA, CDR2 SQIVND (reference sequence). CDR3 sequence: CASSIVDRSHEQYF. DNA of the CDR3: TGTGCCAGTAGTATCGTTGACAGGTCGCACGAGCAGTACTTC.

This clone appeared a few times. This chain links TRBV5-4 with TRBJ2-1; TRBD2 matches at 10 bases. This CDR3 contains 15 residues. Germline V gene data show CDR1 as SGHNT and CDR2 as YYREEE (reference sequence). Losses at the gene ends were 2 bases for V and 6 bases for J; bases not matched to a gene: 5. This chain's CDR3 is CASSFPSGGGNEQFF. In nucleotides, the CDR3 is TGTGCCAGCAGCTTCCCTAGCGGGGGAGGCAATGAGCAGTTCTTC.

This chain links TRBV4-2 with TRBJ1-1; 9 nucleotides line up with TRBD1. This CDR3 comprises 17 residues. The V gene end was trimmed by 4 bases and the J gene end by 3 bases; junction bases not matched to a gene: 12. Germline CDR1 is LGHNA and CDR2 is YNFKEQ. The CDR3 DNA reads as TGTGCCAGCAGCCTACATCAGGGACAGGGTTGGGACACTGAAGCTTTCTTT. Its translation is CASSLHQGQGWDTEAFF.

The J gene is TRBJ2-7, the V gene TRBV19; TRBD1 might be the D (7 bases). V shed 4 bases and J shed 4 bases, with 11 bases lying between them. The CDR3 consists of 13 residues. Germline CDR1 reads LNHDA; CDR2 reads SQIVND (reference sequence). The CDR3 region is CASSNQGGYEQYF. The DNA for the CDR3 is TGTGCCAGTAGTAACCAGGGGGGATACGAGCAGTACTTC.

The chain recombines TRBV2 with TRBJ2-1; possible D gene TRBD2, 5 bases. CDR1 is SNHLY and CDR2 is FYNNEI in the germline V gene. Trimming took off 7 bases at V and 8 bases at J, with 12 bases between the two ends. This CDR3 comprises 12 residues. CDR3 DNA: TGTGCCAGCATACTAGGGTCGTATGAGCAGTTCTTC. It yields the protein CASILGSYEQFF.

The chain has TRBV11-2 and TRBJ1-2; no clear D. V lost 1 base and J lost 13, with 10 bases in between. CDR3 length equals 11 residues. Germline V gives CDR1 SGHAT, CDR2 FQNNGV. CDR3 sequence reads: CASSLGVTGTF. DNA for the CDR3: TGTGCCAGCAGCTTAGGTGTAACCGGCACCTTC. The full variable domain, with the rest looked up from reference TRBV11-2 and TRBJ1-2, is EAGVAQSPRYKIIEKRQSVAFWCNPISGHATLYWYQQILGQGPKLLIQFQNNGVVDDSQLPKDRFSAERLKGVDSTLKIQPAKLEDSAVYLCASSLGVTGTFGSGTRLTVV.

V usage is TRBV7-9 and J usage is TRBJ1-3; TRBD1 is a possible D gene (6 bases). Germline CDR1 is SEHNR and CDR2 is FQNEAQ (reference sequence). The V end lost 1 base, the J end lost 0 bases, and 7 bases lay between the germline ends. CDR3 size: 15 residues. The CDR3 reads CASSLGTVSGNTIYF. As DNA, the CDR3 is TGTGCCAGCAGCTTAGGGACAGTCTCTGGAAACACCATATATTTT.

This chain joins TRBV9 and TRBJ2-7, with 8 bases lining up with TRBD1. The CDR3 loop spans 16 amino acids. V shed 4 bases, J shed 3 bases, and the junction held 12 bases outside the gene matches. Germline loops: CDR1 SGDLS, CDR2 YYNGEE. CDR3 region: CASSPRPGTGDYEQYF. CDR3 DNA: TGTGCCAGCAGCCCCCGTCCCGGGACAGGCGACTACGAGCAGTACTTC.

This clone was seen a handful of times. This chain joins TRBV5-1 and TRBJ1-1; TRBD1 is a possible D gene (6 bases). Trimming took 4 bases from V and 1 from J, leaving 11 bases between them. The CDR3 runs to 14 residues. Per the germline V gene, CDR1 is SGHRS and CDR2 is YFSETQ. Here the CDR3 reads CASSTGHPNTEAFF. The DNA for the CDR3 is TGCGCCAGCAGCACGGGACACCCGAACACTGAAGCTTTCTTT.